Listed here are 28 T cell receptor beta chains from one sample, sequenced in a study of PD-1 blockade in mismatch repair-deficient tumors. Assay: immunoSEQ multiplex PCR; the TCRdb copy retains only in-frame clones and omits some. The sample holds 38,000 or so clones; about 85% are singletons and the top ten take approximately 3.5%. This sample comprised peripheral blood, obtained approximately 1.5 years after starting pembrolizumab. The receptors here all came from an adult with mismatch repair-deficient cancer.

This clone was observed once. The chain has TRBV2 and TRBJ2-5; perhaps TRBD1 as D (6 bases). Trimming took 8 bases from V and 5 from J, leaving 9 bases between them. This CDR3 comprises 11 residues. Per germline, CDR1 SNHLY and CDR2 FYNNEI. The CDR3 DNA follows: TGTGCCAGCGGGACACGGGAGACCCAGTACTTC. Protein sequence: CASGTRETQYF.

The J gene is TRBJ2-3, the V gene TRBV7-8, with 10 bases fitting TRBD2. The CDR3 extends over 15 amino acids. V lost 5 bases, J lost 2 bases, and 4 bases stayed unmatched. CDR1 SGHVS and CDR2 FQNEAQ come from the germline V gene. The CDR3 region is CASSLTSGTTDTQYF. For the CDR3, the DNA is TGTGCCAGCAGCCTCACTAGCGGGACCACAGATACGCAGTATTTT.

The chain couples TRBV28 to TRBJ2-7, with 9 bases lining up with TRBD1. Trimming took 5 bases from V and 4 from J; bases not matched to a gene: 6. The germline gives CDR1 MDHEN, CDR2 SYDVKM. CDR3 length: 14 residues. The CDR3 protein is CASSPHRGPYEQYF. DNA of the CDR3: TGTGCCAGCAGTCCGCACAGGGGGCCGTACGAGCAGTACTTC.

The chain employs TRBV9 and TRBJ2-3; 8 bases fit TRBD2. V was clipped by 3 bases and J by 4 bases; unmatched bases: 13. The germline V gene has CDR1 SGDLS and CDR2 YYNGEE. This CDR3 region has 17 residues. This CDR3 is CASSAPGGILSADTQYF. The CDR3 nucleotides read TGTGCCAGCAGCGCCCCGGGGGGGATCCTGAGCGCAGATACGCAGTATTTT. The full variable domain, completed using reference TRBV9 and TRBJ2-3, is DSGVTQTPKHLITATGQRVTLRCSPRSGDLSVYWYQQSLDQGLQFLIQYYNGEERAKGNILERFSAQQFPDLHSELNLSSLELGDSALYFCASSAPGGILSADTQYFGPGTRLTVL.

The chain carries TRBV27 and TRBJ2-2, with D unclear. Per germline, CDR1 MNHEY and CDR2 SMNVEV (reference sequence). There are 12 residues in the CDR3. Trimming left V 6 bases short and J 4 bases short, with 6 bases between. The CDR3 loop is CASSLGTGELFF. The CDR3 nucleotides read TGTGCCAGCAGCTTAGGCACCGGGGAGCTGTTTTTT.

The chain carries TRBV7-6 and TRBJ2-5; the match to TRBD2 covers 9 bases. The CDR3 has 17 amino acids. Germline V lookup: CDR1 SGHVS, CDR2 FNYEAQ. V lost 5 bases, J lost 4 bases, and 14 bases stayed unmatched. CDR3 nucleotides: TGTGCCAGCAGCCCAAGCCCTTTTAGCGGGAGTCCAGAGACCCAGTACTTC. Its protein is CASSPSPFSGSPETQYF.

The gene calls are TRBV11-3 and TRBJ2-1; no clear D. Germline V gives CDR1 SGHNT, CDR2 YENEEA. V lost 2 bases and J lost 9, with 11 bases in between. This CDR3 has 13 residues. The CDR3 nucleotides are TGTGCCAGCAGCTTACTTGTCTTAGGTGAGCAGTTCTTC. Amino acids: CASSLLVLGEQFF.

CDR3 sequence (DNA): TGTGCCAGCAGCTTAACTAGCGGCCCCACAGATACGCAGTATTTT. Translation gives CASSLTSGPTDTQYF. The V call is TRBV7-3, the J call TRBJ2-3; a weak D match, TRBD2 (6 bases). With 0 bases removed from V and 2 bases from J, the gap between germline ends came to 9 bases. CDR1 is SGHTA and CDR2 is FQGTGA in the germline V gene. The CDR3 length is 15 residues.

This clone was picked up a small number of times. The CDR3 nucleotides read TGTGCCAGCAGCTTCGCCGGGACTAGCGGGAGTAGCACAGATACGCAGTATTTT. Protein product: CASSFAGTSGSSTDTQYF. The rearrangement joins TRBV7-2 to TRBJ2-3, with TRBD2 matching over 14 bases. There are 18 residues in the CDR3. Germline CDR1 and CDR2: SGHTA and FQGNSA. J was trimmed by 0 bases and V by 3 bases; bases with no gene match: 5.

In its sample, this clone was seen once. V usage is TRBV15 and J usage is TRBJ2-3; no reliable D call. The V gene lost 8 bases and the J gene lost 2 bases, with 14 bases spanning the gap. This CDR3 has 14 amino acids. Per the germline V gene, CDR1 is LNHNV and CDR2 is YYDKDF (reference sequence). This chain's CDR3 is CATEIGSSTDTQYF. In DNA form, the CDR3 reads TGTGCCACCGAAATTGGATCTTCCACAGATACGCAGTATTTT.

This clone was found a few times. This chain uses TRBV19 with TRBJ2-7; D could derive from TRBD1 or TRBD2 (6 bases each). The CDR3 sequence is 17 residues long. V dropped 4 bases and J dropped 1 base, with 20 bases sitting between them. From germline, CDR1 is LNHDA and CDR2 SQIVND (reference sequence). DNA of the CDR3: TGTGCCAGTAGTACAGCAGGGCGGGACAAAGGATCCTACGAGCAGTACTTC. It translates to CASSTAGRDKGSYEQYF.

V gene TRBV5-8 combines with J gene TRBJ2-7; the D gene is possibly TRBD2 (5 bases). Germline CDR1 SGHTS, CDR2 YDEGEE. The CDR3 totals 12 residues. V was cut by 0 bases and J by 6 bases, with 7 bases left in between. CDR3 bases: TGTGCCAGCAGCTTGGGCGGGTCCGAGCAGTACTTC. Residues: CASSLGGSEQYF.

DNA for the CDR3: TGTGCCAGCAACGACTACGGACAGTCAGAAGAGACCCAGTACTTC. It is translated as CASNDYGQSEETQYF. The V call is TRBV9, the J call TRBJ2-5; a weak D match, TRBD1 (6 bases). CDR3 length equals 15 residues. Trimming left V 6 bases short and J 3 bases short, with 18 bases between. The germline CDR1 and CDR2 sequences are SGDLS and YYNGEE.

The chain uses TRBV5-5 and TRBJ1-4; possible D gene TRBD1, 6 bases. Trimming left V 0 bases short and J 0 bases short, with 15 bases between. Germline CDR1 and CDR2: SGHKS and YYEKEE (reference sequence). This CDR3 is 18 amino acids long. The CDR3 bases are TGTGCCAGCAGCTTGGCCGGCAGGGGCCCCGCAACTAATGAAAAACTGTTTTTT. Its translation is CASSLAGRGPATNEKLFF.

V is TRBV28 and J is TRBJ2-7; a possible D gene is TRBD1 (7 bases). CDR3 length: 13 residues. Trimming stripped 8 bases from V and 3 bases from J, with 14 bases between. The V gene's germline CDR1 is MDHEN and CDR2 SYDVKM. The CDR3 here is CASGRQGGYEQYF. The CDR3 DNA follows: TGTGCCAGCGGACGACAGGGAGGCTACGAGCAGTACTTC. The entire variable domain, with the rest obtained from reference TRBV28 and TRBJ2-7, is as follows: DVKVTQSSRYLVKRTGEKVFLECVQDMDHENMFWYRQDPGLGLRLIYFSYDVKMKEKGDIPEGYSVSREKKERFSLILESASTNQTSMYLCASGRQGGYEQYFGPGTRLTVT.

The V gene is TRBV7-2, the J gene TRBJ2-3; 12 nucleotides line up with TRBD2. V was clipped by 9 bases and J by 4 bases; unmatched bases: 5. The CDR3 loop spans 14 amino acids. Per the germline V gene, CDR1 is SGHTA and CDR2 is FQGNSA. The CDR3 sequence is CASSSGRAADTQYF. CDR3 DNA sequence: TGTGCCAGTTCTAGCGGGAGGGCCGCAGATACGCAGTATTTT.

The CDR3 DNA reads TGTGCCAGCACGAGGGACTCACTTGCAACTAATGAAAAACTGTTTTTT. Translating gives CASTRDSLATNEKLFF. The chain joins TRBV7-3 to TRBJ1-4, with D perhaps TRBD1 (5 bases). The length of the CDR3 is 16 residues. Germline assignment: CDR1 SGHTA and CDR2 FQGTGA. V was clipped by 7 bases and J by 0 bases, with 15 bases between them.

DNA of the CDR3: TGTGCCAGCAGTGACTCCGGGACTAGCGGCGACAATGAGCAGTTCTTC. It encodes CASSDSGTSGDNEQFF. This sequence joins TRBV6-4 and TRBJ2-1, with 11 bases that match TRBD2. The V segment lost 0 bases and the J segment 5 bases; nucleotides outside the gene matches: 3. This CDR3 is 16 amino acids long. Germline values: CDR1 MRHNA, CDR2 SNTAGT.

CDR3 sequence (DNA): TGTGCCAGCAGTACGGGACTAGGAGTTTCCGGGGAGCTGTTTTTT. Translating it yields CASSTGLGVSGELFF. The rearrangement joins TRBV6-5 to TRBJ2-2; the match to TRBD2 covers 8 bases. CDR1 MNHEY and CDR2 SVGAGI come from the germline V gene. The CDR3 runs 15 residues. The ends lost 5 bases at V and 6 bases at J; junction bases unmatched: 8.

This sequence joins TRBV19 and TRBJ1-2; D remains unclear. This CDR3 comprises 14 residues. Germline CDR1 reads LNHDA; CDR2 reads SQIVND (reference sequence). V was shortened by 7 bases and J by 7 bases, with 19 bases between the two germline ends. CDR3 sequence reads: CASMDGDWGGGYTF. Written as DNA, the CDR3 is TGTGCCAGTATGGACGGAGACTGGGGTGGTGGCTACACCTTC.

CDR3 amino acids: CASSYTGTSVYNEQFF. DNA of the CDR3: TGTGCCAGCAGTTACACCGGGACTAGCGTCTACAATGAGCAGTTCTTC. This chain links TRBV6-5 with TRBJ2-1; 10 bases map to TRBD2. CDR1 and CDR2 (germline): MNHEY, SVGAGI. CDR3 size: 16 residues. With 2 bases clipped from V and 3 bases from J, the junction kept 4 bases outside the gene matches.

V and J are TRBV2 and TRBJ2-1, with 11 bases identical to TRBD2. CDR3 length: 15 amino acids. Per the germline V gene, CDR1 is SNHLY and CDR2 is FYNNEI. The V gene end was trimmed by 6 bases and the J gene end by 7 bases; junction bases not matched to a gene: 8. The CDR3 sequence: CASRALAGGQNEQFF. As DNA, the CDR3 is TGTGCCAGCAGGGCGCTAGCGGGAGGTCAAAATGAGCAGTTCTTC.

The rearrangement uses TRBV6-6 and TRBJ2-2; D is perhaps TRBD2 (5 bases). Trimming shortened V by 0 bases and J by 3 bases, and 8 bases separated the two germline ends. Looked up from germline, CDR1 is MNHNY and CDR2 is SVGAGI (reference sequence). The CDR3 sequence is 15 residues long. The CDR3 DNA follows: TGTGCCAGCAGTTACTCGGGCGGGTACACCGGGGAGCTGTTTTTT. It specifies CASSYSGGYTGELFF.

This clone was observed a few times. V is TRBV5-6 and J is TRBJ2-7; D is uncertain. The CDR3 consists of 12 residues. Germline V CDR1 and CDR2: SGHDT, YYEEEE. Trimming removed 0 bases from V and 3 bases from J, with 4 bases in between. CDR3 protein: CASSLGGYEQYF. The CDR3 DNA reads TGTGCCAGCAGCTTGGGAGGCTACGAGCAGTACTTC.

The chain recombines TRBV15 with TRBJ1-2, with a weak D call TRBD1 (6 bases). The V end was cut by 0 bases, the J end by 2 bases, with 10 bases between. CDR1 is LNHNV and CDR2 is YYDKDF in the germline V gene (reference sequence). There are 15 residues in the CDR3. The CDR3 loop reads CATSRDRGMNYGYTF. In nucleotides, the CDR3 is TGTGCCACCAGCAGAGATAGGGGGATGAACTATGGCTACACCTTC.

This clone was seen once. Distinct nucleotide sequences in the sample also encode this CDR3. DNA for the CDR3: TGTGCCAGCAGCTTACCTCCCCGGGACAGGACAGTACAAGAGACCCAGTACTTC. This sequence encodes CASSLPPRDRTVQETQYF. The chain joins TRBV7-4 to TRBJ2-5, with 8 bases aligning to TRBD1. From germline, CDR1 is SGHVT and CDR2 SQSDAQ. With V trimmed by 2 bases and J by 2 bases, 13 bases remained unmatched. The CDR3 is 18 residues long. Full variable domain (missing parts from reference TRBV7-4 and TRBJ2-5): GAGVSQSPRYKVAKRGRDVALRCDSISGHVTLYWYRQTLGQGSEVLTYSQSDAQRDKSGRPSGRFSAERPERSVSTLKIQRTEQGDSAVYLCASSLPPRDRTVQETQYFGPGTRLLVL.

V is TRBV7-8 and J is TRBJ1-2; TRBD1 matches 9 bases. This CDR3 has 15 residues. The germline V gene has CDR1 SGHVS and CDR2 FQNEAQ. V was pared by 1 base and J by 6 bases, with 6 bases of the junction left unmatched. The DNA for the CDR3 is TGTGCCAGCAGCTTAGGGGGACAGGGAAACGATGGCTACACCTTC. Encoded protein: CASSLGGQGNDGYTF.

V usage is TRBV21-1 and J usage is TRBJ1-5. TRBV21-1 is an annotated pseudogene. CDR3 length: 10 residues. The DNA for the CDR3 is TGTGCCAGCGGGAATCAGCCCCAGCATTTT. It codes for CASGNQPQHF.